This T cell receptor beta chain came from a study of blood T cells in healthy people across ages (dated by TCRdb to about 2015). About the investigation overall: Template switching captured roughly one uniquely barcoded TCR beta cDNA molecule per two T cells in model experiments. Donors of different ages were randomly distributed across sequencing lanes to avoid experimental bias. Using deep sequencing normalized with unique cDNA molecular identifiers, the study measured how TCR beta repertoire diversity changes with age. The study analyzed two additional independent replicas of 1 million unique cDNA reads from the same blood draw for two donors, one aged 18 to 30 and one aged 80 or older. Four age groups were formed from the donors: young (average around 15 years), middle-aged (around 41), aged (approximately 60) and long-lived (around 80). Overall study results and their limits: Bulk unsorted PBMC profiling prevented conclusive comparison of naive and antigen-experienced compartments. The percentage of naive T cells measured by flow cytometry correlated strongly with observed TCR beta diversity. As age increased, observed TCR beta diversity per million T cells dropped in a roughly linear way, and a significant reduction was already evident by age about 40. Estimates of total diversity based on one million sequenced T cells were considered lower bounds and underestimates. Compared with the aged group, more naive CD4+ T cells, fewer expanded clones and increased TCR diversity were shown by the long-lived group, suggesting age selection. The CMV infection status of donors was not known, potentially confounding age-related changes in expanded clonotypes.

Libraries were constructed by 5' RACE. Data came from an Illumina HiSeq 2500. A second 7 to 11 cycle PCR used a sample-barcoded 5' primer and a J-beta primer mix. A unique molecular identifier was introduced onto each TCR beta cDNA molecule by a template-switch 5' adaptor carrying 12 random nucleotides. Each sample yielded at least 3 million CDR3-containing paired-end reads. First-strand cDNA was synthesized from all RNA with the Mint cDNA synthesis kit, primed by a TRBC-specific oligonucleotide. After uracil-DNA glycosylase treatment, a first 18-cycle PCR used universal primers M1SS and BC2_uni_R on all cDNA. The source study handled its data this way. Normalization of each sample was performed by random selection of 1 million high-quality reads, each carrying a distinct molecular identifier. Reads sharing molecular identifiers were discarded rather than binned into consensus sequences. MiTCR, with a Q25 quality threshold and the strictest error-elimination algorithm, was used for CDR3 identification, clonotype clustering and error correction. A nonparametric unseen species model using Euler transformation provided a lower-bound estimate of total TCR beta diversity. The public reads were reprocessed in TCRdb via fastp at Q25 and MiXCR, keeping in-frame beta chains. Rows matching on CDR3 protein sequence are summarized as one entry with the most common DNA and genes. The V and J calls shown here were made by TCRdb, not taken from the authors' results. The sample table shows some 320,000 distinct CDR3 sequences, and roughly 26% are seen once. 25% to 30% of the sample is taken by the ten largest.

Comments on this clonotype: What antigen it recognizes has not been identified. There are no base qualities to consult, and no much larger clone falls within one base.

The donors were under 40 Caucasian individuals from Russia, aged roughly 6 to 90 years, who were systemically healthy. Each donor gave ten milliliters of peripheral blood, collected into EDTA-treated Vacutainer tubes. Ficoll-Paque density-gradient centrifugation was used to isolate PBMCs, with at least 7 million per sample. Total RNA, at least 6 micrograms per sample, was extracted from PBMCs with Trizol reagent. For every donor, flow cytometry on a PBMC aliquot measured the percentage of naive CD45RAhigh/CD27high T cells. The clonotype was recovered from a woman in her seventies in good health. Sequencing input: blood.

At the DNA level, the sequence is TGTGCCAGCAGTTACTCAGGGACTAGTCCTGAGCAGTTCTTC. It translates to CASSYSGTSPEQFF. This sequence uses TRBV6-6 and TRBJ2-1; 8 bases in the middle match TRBD2. Trimming removed 0 bases from V and 9 bases from J; the gene matches leave 4 bases unexplained. CDR1 and CDR2 are drawn from the germline V gene (reference sequence): MNHNY, SVGAGI. There are 14 amino acids in the CDR3, from cysteine to phenylalanine inclusive. The CDR3 DNA has 42 bases and is translated from base 1.